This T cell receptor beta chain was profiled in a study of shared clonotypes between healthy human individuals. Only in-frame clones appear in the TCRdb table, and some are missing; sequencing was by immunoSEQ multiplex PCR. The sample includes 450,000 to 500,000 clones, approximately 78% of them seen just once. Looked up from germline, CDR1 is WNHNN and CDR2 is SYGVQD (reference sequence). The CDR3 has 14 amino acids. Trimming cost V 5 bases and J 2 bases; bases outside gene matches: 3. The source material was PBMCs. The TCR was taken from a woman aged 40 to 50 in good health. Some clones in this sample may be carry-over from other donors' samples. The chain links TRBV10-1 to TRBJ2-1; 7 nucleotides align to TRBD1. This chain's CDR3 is CASSRQGTYNEQFF. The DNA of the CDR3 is TGCGCCAGCAGTCGACAGGGCACCTACAATGAGCAGTTCTTC.